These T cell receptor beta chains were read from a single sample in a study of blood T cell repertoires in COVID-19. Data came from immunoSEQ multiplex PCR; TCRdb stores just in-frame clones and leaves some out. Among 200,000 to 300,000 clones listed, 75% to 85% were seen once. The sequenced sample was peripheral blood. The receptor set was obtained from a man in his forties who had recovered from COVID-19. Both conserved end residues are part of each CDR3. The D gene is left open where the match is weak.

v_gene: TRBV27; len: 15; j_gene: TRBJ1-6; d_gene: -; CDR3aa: CASRGRSPYNSPLHF
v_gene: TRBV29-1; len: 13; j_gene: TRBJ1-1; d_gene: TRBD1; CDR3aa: CSVEDRVGQGAFF
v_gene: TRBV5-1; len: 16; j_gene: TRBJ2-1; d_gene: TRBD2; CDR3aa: CASSLLTSGPNNEQFF
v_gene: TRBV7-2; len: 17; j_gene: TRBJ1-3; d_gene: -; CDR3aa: CASSLSYSKYSGNTIYF
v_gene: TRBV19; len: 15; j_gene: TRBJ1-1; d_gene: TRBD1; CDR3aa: CASSHGGSRDREAFF
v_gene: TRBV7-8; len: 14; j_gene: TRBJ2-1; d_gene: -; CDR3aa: CASSFRDSDNEQFF
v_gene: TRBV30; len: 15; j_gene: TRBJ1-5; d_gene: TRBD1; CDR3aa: CAWSVGTGGNQPQHF
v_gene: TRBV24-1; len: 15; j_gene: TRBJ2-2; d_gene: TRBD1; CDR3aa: CATSDSRTGIGELFF
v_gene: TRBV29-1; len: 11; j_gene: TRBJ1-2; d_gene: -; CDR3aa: CSVVGVGGYTF
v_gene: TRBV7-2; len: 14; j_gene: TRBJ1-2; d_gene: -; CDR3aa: CASSLDAGAYGYTF
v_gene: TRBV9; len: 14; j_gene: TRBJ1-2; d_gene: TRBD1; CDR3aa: CASSSRQGNYGYTF
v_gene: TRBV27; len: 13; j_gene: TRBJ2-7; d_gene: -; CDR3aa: CASSFTGAGEQYF
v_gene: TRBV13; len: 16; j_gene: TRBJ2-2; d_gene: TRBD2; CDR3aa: CASSLEDPGGTGELFF
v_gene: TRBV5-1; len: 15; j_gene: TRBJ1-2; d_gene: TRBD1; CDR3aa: CASSSGQGNARGYTF
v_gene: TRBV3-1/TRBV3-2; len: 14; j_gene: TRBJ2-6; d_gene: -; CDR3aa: CASSGESGANVLTF
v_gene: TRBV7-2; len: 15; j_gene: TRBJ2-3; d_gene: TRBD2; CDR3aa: CASSYGGGGPGTQYF
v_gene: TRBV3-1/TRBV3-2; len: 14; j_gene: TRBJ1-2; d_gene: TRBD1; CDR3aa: CASSHADRGYGYTF
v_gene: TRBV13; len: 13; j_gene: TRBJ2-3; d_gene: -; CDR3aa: CASSLRGTDTQYF
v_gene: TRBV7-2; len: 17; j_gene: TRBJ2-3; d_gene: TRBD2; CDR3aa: CASSLRSGGLITDTQYF
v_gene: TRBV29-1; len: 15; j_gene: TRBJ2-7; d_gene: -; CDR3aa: CSVESPAGSSYEQYF
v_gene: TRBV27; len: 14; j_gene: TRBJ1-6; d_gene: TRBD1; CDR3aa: CASTLQGGYSPLHF
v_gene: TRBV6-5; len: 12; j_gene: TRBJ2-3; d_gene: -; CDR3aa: CASNSRLDTQYF
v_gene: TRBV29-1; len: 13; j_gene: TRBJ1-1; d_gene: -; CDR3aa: CSVEGQPNGEAFF
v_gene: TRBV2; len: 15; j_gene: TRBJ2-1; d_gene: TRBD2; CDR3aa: CASRGTSGSYNEQFF
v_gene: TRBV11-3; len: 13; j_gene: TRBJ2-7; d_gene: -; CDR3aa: CASSTSVGGEQYF
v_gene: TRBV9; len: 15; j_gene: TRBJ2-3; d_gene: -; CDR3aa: CASSPSGSSTDTQYF
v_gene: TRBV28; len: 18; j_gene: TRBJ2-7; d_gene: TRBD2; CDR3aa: CASSLWGEGHEFPYEQYF
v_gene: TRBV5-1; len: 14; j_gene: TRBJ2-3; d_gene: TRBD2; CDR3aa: CASSPGLETDTQYF
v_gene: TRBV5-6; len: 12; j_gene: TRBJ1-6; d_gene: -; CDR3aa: CASSSRDSPLHF
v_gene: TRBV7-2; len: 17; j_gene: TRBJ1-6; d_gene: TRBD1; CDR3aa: CASSPNPGAGGNSPLHF
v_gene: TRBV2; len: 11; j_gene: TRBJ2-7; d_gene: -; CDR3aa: CASSDVGLEAF
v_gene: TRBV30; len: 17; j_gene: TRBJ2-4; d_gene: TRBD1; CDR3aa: CAWSTLGTGWSKNIQYF
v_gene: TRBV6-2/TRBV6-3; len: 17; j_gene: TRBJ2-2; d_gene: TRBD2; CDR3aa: CASSPLRTSGDTGELFF
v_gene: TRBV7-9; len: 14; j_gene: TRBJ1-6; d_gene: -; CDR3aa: CASSFPGNNSPLHF
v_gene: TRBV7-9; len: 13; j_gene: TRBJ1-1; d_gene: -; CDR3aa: CASSVQEGTEAFF
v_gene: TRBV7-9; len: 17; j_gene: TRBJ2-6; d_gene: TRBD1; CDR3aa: CASSPPDRDPGANVLTF
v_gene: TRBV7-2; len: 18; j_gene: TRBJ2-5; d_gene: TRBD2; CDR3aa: CASSPRTSGRAFRETQYF
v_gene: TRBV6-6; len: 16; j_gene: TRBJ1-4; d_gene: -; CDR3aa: CASRDRRGATNEKLFF
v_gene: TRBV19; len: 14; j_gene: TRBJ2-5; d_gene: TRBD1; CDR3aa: CASSMGDRRETQYF
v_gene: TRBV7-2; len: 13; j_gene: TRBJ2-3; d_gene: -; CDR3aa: CASSLAGPRAQYF
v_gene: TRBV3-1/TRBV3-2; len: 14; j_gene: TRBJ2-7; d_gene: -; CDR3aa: CASSQAGAPYEQYF
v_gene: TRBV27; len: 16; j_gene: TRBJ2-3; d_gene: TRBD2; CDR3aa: CASSLLLAGGTDTQYF
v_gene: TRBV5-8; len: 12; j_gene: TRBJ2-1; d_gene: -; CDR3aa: CASTRVVNEQFF
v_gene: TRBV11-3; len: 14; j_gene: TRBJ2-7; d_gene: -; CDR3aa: CASSSEVGGYEQYF
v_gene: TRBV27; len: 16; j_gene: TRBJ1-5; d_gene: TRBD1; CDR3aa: CASSLVSGGSGQPQHF